The 26 T cell receptor beta chains below were found in one sample sequenced in a study of human T cells and chemical hapten exposure. One entry per CDR3 protein results from TCRdb running MiXCR on the RACE reads. The sample has 210,000 or so distinct CDR3 sequences; around 25% are singletons. Time point defined: patch test 3, about 24 weeks after DPC sensitization. This sample's treatment: therapeutic diphenylcyclopropenone sensitization with weekly scalp DPC. Specimen: whole blood, collected in connection with sensitization to the hapten diphenylcyclopropenone (DPC). These receptors were taken from a woman aged 40 to 55 with alopecia areata. Some clones in this sample may be carry-over from other donors' samples.

The chain joins TRBV11-2 to TRBJ2-3; TRBD2 matches 9 bases. With 0 bases clipped from V and 5 bases from J, the junction kept 9 bases outside the gene matches. The length of the CDR3 is 17 residues. Per the germline V gene, CDR1 is SGHAT and CDR2 is FQNNGV. CDR3 in DNA: TGTGCCAGCAGCTTAGATATTAGCGGGAGAGGCAAAGATACGCAGTATTTT. Protein: CASSLDISGRGKDTQYF.

The CDR3 loop reads CASRPADAGSYEQYF. The DNA of the CDR3 is TGTGCCAGCAGACCGGCCGATGCTGGGTCCTACGAGCAGTACTTC. The J gene is TRBJ2-7, the V gene TRBV28; the D is unclear. CDR1 and CDR2 from the germline V gene are MDHEN and SYDVKM. The CDR3 loop spans 15 amino acids. V was trimmed by 6 bases and J by 1 base, leaving 16 bases between them.

The chain links TRBV4-1 to TRBJ2-3; tentatively, D is TRBD2 (6 bases). V was trimmed by 1 base and J by 1 base, leaving 12 bases between them. Germline loops: CDR1 MGHRA, CDR2 YSYEKL. CDR3 length: 16 residues. CDR3: CASSQAPGVGTDTQYF. The CDR3 DNA is TGCGCCAGCAGCCAAGCCCCGGGGGTTGGCACAGATACGCAGTATTTT.

V is TRBV12-3 or TRBV12-4 and J is TRBJ2-2; 7 bases map to TRBD1. V was clipped by 7 bases and J by 4 bases; unmatched bases: 6. The length of the CDR3 is 14 residues. The CDR3 nucleotides are TGTGCCAGCAAGGGGACAGCCATCACCGGGGAGCTGTTTTTT. It yields the protein CASKGTAITGELFF.

This chain uses TRBV5-1 with TRBJ2-1, with 9 positions matching TRBD1. CDR3 size: 15 residues. CDR1 SGHRS and CDR2 YFSETQ come from the germline V gene. The J segment lost 5 bases and the V segment lost 4 bases, leaving 7 bases of the junction unmatched. In DNA, the CDR3 is TGCGCCAGCAGCCTGGGACAGGGTATGCACAATGAGCAGTTCTTC. Amino acids: CASSLGQGMHNEQFF.

The rearrangement joins TRBV4-1 to TRBJ1-3, with D hard to call. Germline V gene sequence: CDR1 MGHRA, CDR2 YSYEKL. This CDR3 spans 16 amino acids. The ends were cut back, 0 bases at V and 0 bases at J, with 9 bases in the middle. The CDR3 nucleotides are TGCGCCAGCAGCCAAGATGAGACCTACTCTGGAAACACCATATATTTT. Protein product: CASSQDETYSGNTIYF.

This chain connects TRBV14 to TRBJ2-3; 8 bases map to TRBD2. The CDR3 spans 14 residues. J gave up 4 bases and V 1 base, and 1 base lay outside the gene matches. In germline, CDR1 is SGHDN, CDR2 FVKESK. CDR3 DNA: TGTGCCAGCAGCCAAGGGACTAGCTCAGATACGCAGTATTTT. It yields the protein CASSQGTSSDTQYF.

This chain links TRBV12-3 or TRBV12-4 with TRBJ2-2; 9 bases are a match to TRBD2. The length of the CDR3 is 15 residues. Trimming removed 3 bases from V and 1 base from J; junction bases left unmatched: 0. The CDR3 spells CASSFSGRNTGELFF. The CDR3 DNA reads as TGTGCCAGCAGTTTTAGCGGGAGGAACACCGGGGAGCTGTTTTTT.

The sample holds a few counts of this clonotype. The V and J genes are TRBV6-5 and TRBJ1-2; TRBD1 matches at 7 bases. Per germline, CDR1 MNHEY and CDR2 SVGAGI. This CDR3 region has 16 residues. The V gene end was trimmed by 2 bases and the J gene end by 2 bases; junction bases not matched to a gene: 8. The CDR3 DNA follows: TGTGCCAGCAGTTACACCCGACAGGGTGAGAACTATGGCTACACCTTC. This codes for CASSYTRQGENYGYTF.

V gene TRBV10-3 combines with J gene TRBJ1-2; 7 bases fit TRBD1. There are 14 residues in the CDR3. Germline V gene lookup returns CDR1 ENHRY and CDR2 SYGVKD. V lost 3 bases and J lost 4; bases outside the gene matches: 5. Here the CDR3 reads CAISDSTGTYGYTF. The CDR3 DNA follows: TGTGCCATCAGTGACTCGACAGGGACCTATGGCTACACCTTC.

This clonotype has a handful of counts. The chain has TRBV29-1 and TRBJ2-3, with a weak D call TRBD1 (5 bases). Trimming removed 5 bases from V and 6 bases from J, with 12 bases in between. The germline V gene encodes CDR1 SQVTM and CDR2 ANQGSEA. This CDR3 region has 12 residues. CDR3: CSVFGHPDTQYF. In nucleotides, the CDR3 is TGCAGCGTTTTTGGACACCCTGATACGCAGTATTTT.

This clonotype was detected a few times. In DNA, the CDR3 is TGTGCCTGGAGTGTTCCAGGGCGAACCGGGGAGCTGTTTTTT. It is translated as CAWSVPGRTGELFF. The chain is built from TRBV30 and TRBJ2-2; a possible D gene is TRBD1 (5 bases). This CDR3 is built from 14 residues. The germline gives CDR1 GTSNPN, CDR2 SVGIG (reference sequence). The V end was cut by 0 bases, the J end by 5 bases, with 10 bases between.

This clonotype has a handful of counts. The chain uses TRBV11-2 and TRBJ2-5, with D possibly being TRBD1 (5 bases). CDR3 size: 14 residues. The V gene's germline CDR1 is SGHAT and CDR2 FQNNGV. V gave up 0 bases and J gave up 5 bases, with 10 bases separating them. CDR3 bases: TGTGCCAGCAGCTTAGATCGGACAATGGAGACCCAGTACTTC. It yields the protein CASSLDRTMETQYF.

This clonotype was counted only a few times. The V call is TRBV4-1, the J call TRBJ2-7; D ambiguous. The CDR3 has 16 amino acids. V gave up 6 bases and J gave up 1 base, with 19 bases separating them. The germline V gene encodes CDR1 MGHRA and CDR2 YSYEKL. The CDR3 coding sequence is TGCGCCAGCAGTCCGGAAGGTGGAAGCTATTCCTACGAGCAGTACTTC. Translation: CASSPEGGSYSYEQYF.

This chain joins TRBV7-2 and TRBJ2-7, with D hard to call. The CDR3 extends over 10 amino acids. Per the germline V gene, CDR1 is SGHTA and CDR2 is FQGNSA. The ends were cut back, 5 bases at V and 3 bases at J, with 2 bases in the middle. CDR3 sequence: CASSHYEQYF. The CDR3 nucleotides read TGTGCCAGCAGCCACTACGAGCAGTACTTC.

A remark on this clonotype: One end of the junction does not line up with germline, which may come from a read error. CDR3 protein: CASSYTGVPNVLTF. CDR3 DNA: TGTGCCAGCAGTTACACAGGGGTACCCAATGTCCTGACTTTC. The chain links TRBV6-5 to TRBJ2-6; 7 bases map to TRBD1. The CDR3 runs to 14 residues. The germline V gene has CDR1 MNHEY and CDR2 SVGAGI.

This clonotype was counted only a few times. The V gene is TRBV6-6, the J gene TRBJ2-5; 10 nucleotides match TRBD2. Germline V gene data show CDR1 as MNHNY and CDR2 as SVGAGI (reference sequence). CDR3 length equals 17 residues. The J segment lost 1 base and the V segment lost 5 bases, leaving 10 bases of the junction unmatched. The CDR3, as DNA: TGTGCCAGCAGTAGGGGCCAGCGGGAGGGATTCCAAGAGACCCAGTACTTC. Amino acid sequence: CASSRGQREGFQETQYF.

This clonotype turned up a few times. The CDR3 region has the DNA TGCGCCAGCAGCCAACTCCAGGGGGATCAGCCCCAGCATTTT. Translation: CASSQLQGDQPQHF. V usage is TRBV4-1 and J usage is TRBJ1-5; 7 nucleotides agree with TRBD1. There are 14 residues in the CDR3. The J segment lost 5 bases and the V segment lost 2 bases, leaving 3 bases of the junction unmatched. Germline values: CDR1 MGHRA, CDR2 YSYEKL.

V gene TRBV28 combines with J gene TRBJ2-3; TRBD1 matches at 9 bases. The germline V gene has CDR1 MDHEN and CDR2 SYDVKM. The CDR3 covers 17 residues. V lost 5 bases, J lost 1 base, and 10 bases stayed unmatched. The CDR3 bases are TGTGCCAGCAGTCAAGAGAAGGGACAGGGCGGCACAGATACGCAGTATTTT. Translated, it gives CASSQEKGQGGTDTQYF.

The rearrangement joins TRBV12-3 or TRBV12-4 to TRBJ2-7, with a tentative D call TRBD1 (6 bases). V shed 5 bases and J shed 0 bases, with 14 bases lying between them. The CDR3 has 15 amino acids. The CDR3 region has the DNA TGTGCCAGCAGTCAGGACAGACTAACCTCCTACGAGCAGTACTTC. Translation gives CASSQDRLTSYEQYF.

The J gene is TRBJ2-5, the V gene TRBV7-9, with TRBD2 as a possible D gene (6 bases). Trimming pared 5 bases from V and 2 bases from J, leaving 18 bases between. The CDR3 is 16 residues long. Per germline, CDR1 SEHNR and CDR2 FQNEAQ (reference sequence). The CDR3 reads CASSQQGAGTQETQYF. DNA of the CDR3: TGTGCCAGCAGCCAACAAGGTGCGGGGACTCAAGAGACCCAGTACTTC.

This clonotype has more than one count but fewer than ten. The chain combines TRBV20-1 with TRBJ2-7; D is perhaps TRBD1 (5 bases). The CDR3 runs to 14 residues. CDR1 and CDR2 from the germline V gene are DFQATT and SNEGSKA (reference sequence). Trimming pared 5 bases from V and 3 bases from J, leaving 17 bases between. In nucleotides, the CDR3 is TGCAGTGCTTCAAATAGGCAGGGCTACTACGAGCAGTACTTC. This translates into CSASNRQGYYEQYF.

This clonotype was counted between two and nine times. The J gene is TRBJ1-2, the V gene TRBV3-1; D is perhaps TRBD1 (5 bases). The CDR3 sequence is 12 residues long. V shed 3 bases and J shed 8 bases, with 10 bases lying between them. Germline V gene data show CDR1 as LGHDT and CDR2 as YNNKEL (reference sequence). The CDR3 here is CASSQGVSGYTF. The DNA of the CDR3 is TGTGCCAGCAGCCAGGGGGTTAGCGGCTACACCTTC.

J is TRBJ2-5 and V is TRBV12-3 or TRBV12-4; D is ambiguous. Trimming cost V 5 bases and J 2 bases, with 15 bases left between them. CDR3 length: 15 residues. CDR3 in amino acids: CASSPGPTRQETQYF. The CDR3 coding sequence is TGTGCCAGCAGTCCAGGCCCTACAAGACAAGAGACCCAGTACTTC.

The chain couples TRBV20-1 to TRBJ2-1; D is ambiguous. Germline values: CDR1 DFQATT, CDR2 SNEGSKA (reference sequence). The germline V and J ends were trimmed by 6 bases and 8 bases, with 8 bases remaining between them. The CDR3 loop spans 10 amino acids. The CDR3 here is CSAARDEQFF. The CDR3 DNA follows: TGCAGTGCGGCTAGAGATGAGCAGTTCTTC.

The chain uses TRBV6-5 and TRBJ2-1; no definite D call. Per the germline V gene, CDR1 is MNHEY and CDR2 is SVGAGI. Between the trimmed V and J ends, which lost 6 bases and 5 bases, there was a span of 14 bases. The CDR3 totals 14 residues. As DNA, the CDR3 is TGTGCCAGCAGAACATCTTTCAGTAACAATGAGCAGTTCTTC. Amino acids: CASRTSFSNNEQFF.